Reported below is one T cell receptor (beta chain). Its antigen remains unknown. The source of the sample is a study of regulatory T cells in long-lasting Graves disease. Broader study findings: Persistent Graves' patients had lower TCR diversity than newly diagnosed ones.

Arm-PCR of CDR3 regions and iRepertoire HTBI primers were the basis on which TCR beta libraries were built. In TCRdb, the multiplex PCR reads were re-called with MiXCR into one record per CDR3 protein. The profile shows around 460,000 distinct CDR3 sequences, roughly 22% of them singletons. Documented time point: persistent/refractory GD, antithyroid drugs over 5 years with positive TRAb. Generation of the TCR library employed RNA extracted from PBMCs. This CDR3 is 14 amino acids long. Germline CDR1 reads SGHRS; CDR2 reads YFSETQ. Trimming removed 4 bases from V and 3 bases from J, with 14 bases in between.

This receptor was obtained from a female donor with Graves disease. This chain uses TRBV5-1 with TRBJ2-7; D is tentatively TRBD1 or TRBD2 (5 bases each). The specimen comprised peripheral blood mononuclear cells (PBMCs), sampled when the disease was refractory, from a patient treated with antithyroid drugs. DNA for the CDR3: TGCGCCAGCAGCGCACCGGGGCAGTACTACGAGCAGTACTTC. This gives the protein CASSAPGQYYEQYF.